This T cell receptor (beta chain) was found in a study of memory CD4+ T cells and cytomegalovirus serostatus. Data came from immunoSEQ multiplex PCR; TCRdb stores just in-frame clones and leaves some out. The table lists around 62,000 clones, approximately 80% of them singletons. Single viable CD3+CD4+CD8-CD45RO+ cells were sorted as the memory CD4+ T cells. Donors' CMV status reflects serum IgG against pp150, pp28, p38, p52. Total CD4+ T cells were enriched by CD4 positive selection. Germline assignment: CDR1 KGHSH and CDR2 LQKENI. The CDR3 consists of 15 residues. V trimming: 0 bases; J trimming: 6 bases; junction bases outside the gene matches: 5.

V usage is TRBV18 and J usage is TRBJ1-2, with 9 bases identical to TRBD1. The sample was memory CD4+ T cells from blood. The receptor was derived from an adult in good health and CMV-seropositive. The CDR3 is CASSPPDRGPDGYTF. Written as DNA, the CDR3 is TGTGCCAGCTCACCACCGGACAGGGGTCCGGATGGCTACACCTTC.